This T cell receptor beta chain originates from a study of T cells in Graves' hyperthyroidism and ophthalmopathy. At the level of the study: Upon initial diagnosis and before any treatment, peripheral blood was collected.

This clonotype showed up many times. RNA transcripts yielded amplified TCR beta CDR3 regions. In the first-round RT-PCR of the TCR CDR3, the HTBI primer set was used. Each CDR3 protein gets one entry after TCRdb re-called the multiplex PCR reads with MiXCR. The sample includes about 640,000 distinct CDR3 sequences, 20% seen only once; the top ten take 34%. Ophthalmopathy patients had moderate-to-severe active disease, CAS ≥3, NOSPECS ≥4, and disease duration under 3 months. Exclusion followed for patients with uncontrolled infection, other autoimmune disease, pregnancy or lactation. Thyroid ultrasound, orbital computed tomography, clinical symptoms, and serum thyroxine and TRAb underpinned diagnoses. Sequencing input: blood. The receptor's source is a man aged 25-45 years with Graves' ophthalmopathy.

The CDR3 coding sequence is TGCGCCAGCAGCTACACTAGCGGGAGGGCCGTTATGCAGTACTTC. Protein product: CASSYTSGRAVMQYF. The chain employs TRBV5-1 and TRBJ2-7; 13 bases are a match to TRBD2. Germline V gives CDR1 SGHRS, CDR2 YFSETQ. J gave up 9 bases and V 3 bases, and 9 bases lay outside the gene matches. The CDR3 runs to 15 residues.